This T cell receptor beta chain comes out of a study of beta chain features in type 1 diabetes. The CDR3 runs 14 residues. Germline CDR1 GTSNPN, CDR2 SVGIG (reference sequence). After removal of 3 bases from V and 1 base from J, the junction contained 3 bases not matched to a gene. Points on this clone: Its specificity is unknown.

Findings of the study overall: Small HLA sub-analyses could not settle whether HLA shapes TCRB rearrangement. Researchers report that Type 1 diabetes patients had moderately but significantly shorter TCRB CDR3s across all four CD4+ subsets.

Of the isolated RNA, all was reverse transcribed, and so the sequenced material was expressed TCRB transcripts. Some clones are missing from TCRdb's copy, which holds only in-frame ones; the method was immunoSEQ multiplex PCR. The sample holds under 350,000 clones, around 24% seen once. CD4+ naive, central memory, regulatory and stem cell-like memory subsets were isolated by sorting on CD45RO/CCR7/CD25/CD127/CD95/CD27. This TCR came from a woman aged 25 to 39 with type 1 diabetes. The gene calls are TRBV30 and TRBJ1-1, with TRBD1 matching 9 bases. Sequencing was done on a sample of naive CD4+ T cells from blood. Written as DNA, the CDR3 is TGTGCCTGGAGGAAGGGACAGGGGAACACTGAAGCTTTCTTT. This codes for CAWRKGQGNTEAFF. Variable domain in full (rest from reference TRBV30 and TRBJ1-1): SQTIHQWPATLVQPVGSPLSLECTVEGTSNPNLYWYRQAAGRGLQLLFYSVGIGQISSEVPQNLSASRPQDRQFILSSKKLLLSDSGFYLCAWRKGQGNTEAFFGQGTRLTVV.